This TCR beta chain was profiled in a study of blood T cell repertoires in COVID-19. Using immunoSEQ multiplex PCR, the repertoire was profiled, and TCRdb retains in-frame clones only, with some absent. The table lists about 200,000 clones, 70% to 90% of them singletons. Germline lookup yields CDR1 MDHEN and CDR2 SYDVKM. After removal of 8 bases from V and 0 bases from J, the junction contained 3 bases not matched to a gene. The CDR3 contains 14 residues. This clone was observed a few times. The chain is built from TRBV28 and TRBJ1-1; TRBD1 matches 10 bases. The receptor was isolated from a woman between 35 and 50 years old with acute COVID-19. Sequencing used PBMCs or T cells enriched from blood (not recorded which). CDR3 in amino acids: CASADRGMNTEAFF. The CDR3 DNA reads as TGTGCCAGCGCGGACAGGGGGATGAACACTGAAGCTTTCTTT.